The rows below give T cell receptor beta chains drawn from one sample of a study of monozygotic twins with inflammatory bowel disease. TCRdb re-called the 5' RACE reads; one entry per CDR3 protein, DNA not given. Its table lists 330,000 or so distinct CDR3 sequences. The sample comprised blood. The receptor source for this set is a human donor with ulcerative colitis or Crohn's disease, or a healthy co-twin of an affected twin (not recorded which). Both conserved end residues are part of each CDR3. Clone size is stated in some rows and not others, as once, few, many or a class when expanded.

V gene: TRBV18; J gene: TRBJ1-2; clone size: -; CDR3 protein: CASSPSGGLIVGYTF
V gene: TRBV20-1; J gene: TRBJ2-3; clone size: -; CDR3 protein: CSAPRGSGGWSDTQYF
V gene: TRBV20-1; J gene: TRBJ2-3; clone size: -; CDR3 protein: CSASSFAGATDTQYF
V gene: TRBV5-1; J gene: TRBJ2-1; clone size: -; CDR3 protein: CASSLRPRVYNEQFF
V gene: TRBV7-3; J gene: TRBJ2-3; clone size: -; CDR3 protein: CASSLMGRVFLGGGGDTQYF
V gene: TRBV28; J gene: TRBJ1-5; clone size: -; CDR3 protein: CASSLEGFYQPQHF
V gene: TRBV7-2; J gene: TRBJ2-3; clone size: -; CDR3 protein: CASSLDTRAQGAQYF
V gene: TRBV29-1; J gene: TRBJ2-5; clone size: -; CDR3 protein: CSVEGQGGETQYF
V gene: TRBV9; J gene: TRBJ2-1; clone size: -; CDR3 protein: CASSVAPGTGKYNEQFF
V gene: TRBV12-3/TRBV12-4; J gene: TRBJ2-5; clone size: -; CDR3 protein: CASSGTLAETQYF
V gene: TRBV28; J gene: TRBJ2-2; clone size: -; CDR3 protein: CASSLSLGELFF
V gene: TRBV6-1; J gene: TRBJ2-7; clone size: -; CDR3 protein: CASSRLAGEVYEQYF
V gene: TRBV7-2; J gene: TRBJ2-3; clone size: medium-sized; CDR3 protein: CASSLAVAGGRTDTQYF
V gene: TRBV9; J gene: TRBJ1-6; clone size: -; CDR3 protein: CASSAGRTGYSPLHF
V gene: TRBV12-3/TRBV12-4; J gene: TRBJ2-5; clone size: -; CDR3 protein: CASSFGDRIPQETQYF
V gene: TRBV10-3; J gene: TRBJ2-1; clone size: -; CDR3 protein: CAIRRSGSYNEQFF
V gene: TRBV5-1; J gene: TRBJ2-1; clone size: -; CDR3 protein: CASSWTLAGGGRDNEQFF